A selection of T cell receptor beta chains follows, all from one sample in a study of vaccination effects on CD4 cells after COVID-19. Sequencing was performed with immunoSEQ multiplex PCR; in TCRdb, only in-frame clones are kept and a portion is missing. The top ten hold about 5.4% of the sample, which has around 50,000 clones, 75% to 85% seen once. Antigens for these TCRs are unknown. Sequences were derived from CD4+ T cells from PBMCs cultured with HIV peptides, sampled before COVID-19 vaccination. The receptors were gathered from a human donor who had a prior SARS-CoV-2 infection. The CDR3 runs from the conserved cysteine through the conserved F or W. D genes are given only for firm matches. Clone size appears in some rows only: once, few, many, or a class for an expanded clone.

abundance,j_gene,d_gene,len,v_gene,CDR3aa,CDR3nt
.,TRBJ2-5,.,11,TRBV7-2,CASSPGETQYF,TGTGCCAGCAGCCCTGGGGAGACCCAGTACTTC
.,TRBJ2-3,.,16,TRBV4-2,CASSQGAEWRTDTQYF,TGTGCCAGCAGCCAAGGAGCGGAGTGGCGGACAGATACGCAGTATTTT
.,TRBJ1-4,.,13,TRBV15,CATSARRVEKLFF,TGTGCCACCAGCGCGCGCAGGGTTGAAAAACTGTTTTTT
.,TRBJ1-1,.,14,TRBV30,CAWSVGVRGTEAFF,TGTGCCTGGAGTGTCGGGGTGAGAGGCACTGAAGCTTTCTTT
.,TRBJ2-1,TRBD2,16,TRBV9,CASSGPAGWTYNEQFF,TGTGCCAGCAGCGGCCCAGCGGGGTGGACCTACAATGAGCAGTTCTTC
.,TRBJ2-3,.,14,TRBV29-1,CSGLRTAPADTQYF,TGCAGCGGTTTAAGGACAGCGCCGGCAGATACGCAGTATTTT
.,TRBJ2-1,TRBD1,12,TRBV11-3,CASSSTGDEQFF,TGTGCCAGCAGCTCAACAGGGGACGAGCAGTTCTTC
once,TRBJ1-1,.,12,TRBV18,CASSPPFTEAFF,TGTGCCAGCTCACCACCGTTCACTGAAGCTTTCTTT
.,TRBJ1-6,.,14,TRBV7-2,CASSPQQGSSPLHF,TGTGCCAGCAGCCCCCAACAGGGAAGCTCACCCCTCCACTTT
once,TRBJ2-5,.,14,TRBV24-1,CATSDSRTEETQYF,TGTGCCACCAGTGATTCCCGGACGGAAGAGACCCAGTACTTC
.,TRBJ2-1,TRBD2,16,TRBV5-1,CASSFSGTSGYNEQFF,TGCGCCAGCTCCTTTTCCGGGACTAGCGGCTACAATGAGCAGTTCTTC
few,TRBJ2-5,.,12,TRBV2,CASSVMEETQYF,TGTGCCAGCAGTGTGATGGAAGAGACCCAGTACTTC
.,TRBJ2-7,.,16,TRBV5-5,CASSLRSSQASDEQYF,TGTGCCAGCAGCTTGCGGTCTAGCCAAGCATCCGACGAGCAGTACTTC
.,TRBJ2-7,.,16,TRBV6-4,CASSDSRQGPYYEQYF,TGTGCCAGCAGTGACTCCCGTCAGGGGCCATACTACGAGCAGTACTTC
.,TRBJ1-5,.,12,TRBV5-8,CASSSPWGPQHF,TGTGCCAGCAGCTCTCCCTGGGGGCCCCAGCATTTT
.,TRBJ1-2,TRBD1,15,TRBV27,CASTRTGSGGYGYTF,TGTGCCAGCACCCGGACAGGGTCGGGTGGGTATGGCTACACCTTC
.,TRBJ2-3,.,16,TRBV24-1,CATSDSGGAGTDTQYF,TGTGCCACCAGTGATTCAGGGGGGGCGGGCACAGATACGCAGTATTTT
.,TRBJ2-7,.,16,TRBV24-1,CATSDSADWGSHEQYF,TGTGCCACCAGTGATTCCGCGGACTGGGGCTCCCACGAGCAGTACTTC
.,TRBJ2-6,TRBD1,19,TRBV9,CASSLLDRDPYSGANVLTF,TGTGCCAGCAGCTTACTCGACAGGGACCCTTACTCTGGGGCCAACGTCCTGACTTTC
.,TRBJ1-3,.,15,TRBV11-3,CASSARGSSGNTIYF,TGTGCCAGCAGCGCCAGGGGTTCCTCTGGAAACACCATATATTTT
.,TRBJ2-3,TRBD2,15,TRBV6-5,CASAGGLARTDTQYF,TGTGCCAGCGCTGGGGGACTAGCGCGAACAGATACGCAGTATTTT
.,TRBJ2-3,TRBD2,15,TRBV24-1,CATSDIAGGGDTQYF,TGTGCCACCAGTGACATAGCGGGAGGGGGTGATACGCAGTATTTT
.,TRBJ2-1,TRBD1,16,TRBV18,CASSPARPGTGTMQFF,TGTGCCAGCTCACCGGCTCGGCCCGGGACAGGAACTATGCAGTTCTTC
.,TRBJ2-3,TRBD2,16,TRBV6-2/TRBV6-3,CASSYVSGGWTDTQYF,TGTGCCAGCAGTTACGTCTCGGGAGGTTGGACAGATACGCAGTATTTT
.,TRBJ2-6,.,18,TRBV5-1,CASSLFPGANSGANVLTF,TGCGCCAGCAGCTTGTTCCCGGGGGCGAATTCTGGGGCCAACGTCCTGACTTTC
.,TRBJ1-3,TRBD1,14,TRBV5-1,CASSLGQTGNTIYF,TGCGCCAGCAGCCTGGGACAGACTGGAAACACCATATATTTT
.,TRBJ1-4,.,13,TRBV2,CASSDRVREKLFF,TGTGCCAGCAGTGACAGGGTGAGGGAAAAACTGTTTTTT
.,TRBJ2-1,.,15,TRBV18,CASSDSRSSYNEQFF,TGTGCCAGCTCGGATAGCAGAAGCTCCTACAATGAGCAGTTCTTC
.,TRBJ1-1,.,13,TRBV3-1/TRBV3-2,CASRQLANTEAFF,TGTGCCAGCCGGCAATTAGCGAACACTGAAGCTTTCTTT
.,TRBJ2-3,.,15,TRBV19,CASSTSRLGTDTQYF,TGTGCCAGTAGTACAAGTAGGTTAGGCACAGATACGCAGTATTTT
.,TRBJ2-5,TRBD1,14,TRBV7-7,CASSLRGGVETQYF,TGTGCTAGCAGCTTAAGAGGGGGCGTAGAGACCCAGTACTTC
.,TRBJ1-2,.,15,TRBV10-1,CASSDAEYSSRGYTF,TGCGCCAGCAGTGACGCTGAGTATAGCTCGCGGGGCTACACCTTC
few,TRBJ2-7,TRBD2,15,TRBV4-1,CASSHDGLAGDEQYF,TGCGCCAGCAGCCACGACGGACTAGCGGGAGACGAGCAGTACTTC
once,TRBJ2-3,.,14,TRBV4-1,CASSLDSATDTQYF,TGCGCCAGCAGCCTAGACTCTGCCACAGATACGCAGTATTTT
.,TRBJ2-7,TRBD2,18,TRBV7-2,CASSPTDSLAGGSYEQYF,TGTGCCAGCAGCCCAACCGATAGTCTAGCGGGGGGATCCTACGAGCAGTACTTC
.,TRBJ2-5,TRBD2,15,TRBV24-1,CATGGVGAGQETQYF,TGTGCCACCGGGGGGGTAGGTGCGGGCCAAGAGACCCAGTACTTC
.,TRBJ2-5,TRBD2,14,TRBV29-1,CSVPWLAVGETQYF,TGCAGCGTTCCGTGGCTAGCGGTTGGAGAGACCCAGTACTTC
.,TRBJ2-2,TRBD2,15,TRBV2,CASRELRGGLGELFF,TGTGCCAGCAGAGAACTGCGGGGGGGCCTCGGGGAGCTGTTTTTT
.,TRBJ2-1,.,17,TRBV5-1,CASSTGTLGRGLGEQFF,TGCGCCAGCAGCACAGGGACCCTGGGGAGGGGCCTCGGTGAGCAGTTCTTC
.,TRBJ1-5,TRBD1,13,TRBV12-3/TRBV12-4,CASSFTRDRVGHF,TGTGCCAGCAGTTTTACCCGGGACAGGGTCGGGCATTTT
once,TRBJ1-2,TRBD1,13,TRBV15,CATSRDREYGYTF,TGTGCCACCAGCAGGGACAGGGAGTATGGCTACACCTTC
.,TRBJ2-7,TRBD2,12,TRBV10-3,CAIAGGPYEQYF,TGTGCCATAGCGGGGGGTCCTTACGAGCAGTACTTC
.,TRBJ2-5,TRBD2,18,TRBV15,CATSRDQAGGSYQETQYF,TGTGCCACCAGCAGAGATCAAGCGGGGGGCTCGTACCAAGAGACCCAGTACTTC
.,TRBJ2-1,TRBD2,13,TRBV7-2,CASSSILAGVGFF,TGTGCCAGCAGCTCAATTTTAGCGGGAGTTGGGTTCTTC
.,TRBJ2-1,TRBD2,15,TRBV30,CAWGEGLAGNNEQFF,TGTGCCTGGGGAGAGGGACTAGCGGGGAACAATGAGCAGTTCTTC
.,TRBJ2-5,TRBD2,14,TRBV6-5,CASRLAGGMETQYF,TGTGCCAGCCGACTAGCGGGGGGAATGGAGACCCAGTACTTC
.,TRBJ2-1,TRBD2,15,TRBV18,CASSRLAGGYNEQFF,TGTGCCAGCTCACGACTAGCGGGAGGGTACAATGAGCAGTTCTTC
.,TRBJ1-1,TRBD1,14,TRBV5-1,CASSGQGMNTEAFF,TGCGCCAGCAGCGGACAGGGTATGAACACTGAAGCTTTCTTT
.,TRBJ1-3,.,13,TRBV9,CASSVDFRDTIYF,TGTGCCAGCAGCGTAGATTTTAGGGACACCATATATTTT
.,TRBJ2-5,.,14,TRBV15,CATSRVFFQETQYF,TGTGCCACCAGCAGAGTGTTCTTCCAAGAGACCCAGTACTTC
.,TRBJ2-4,.,14,TRBV5-4,CASSLFAGIGIQYF,TGTGCCAGCAGCTTGTTCGCAGGGATCGGCATTCAGTACTTC